This is a list of T cell receptor beta chains from one sample in a study of cytomegalovirus exposure and HLA in healthy donors. The data were produced by immunoSEQ multiplex PCR, yet TCRdb's version contains in-frame clones alone and is incomplete. The sample records approximately 110,000 clones, 69% being singletons. The material sequenced was PBMCs. Source of these receptors: a woman in her 70s in good health and CMV-seropositive. Both conserved end residues are part of each CDR3. The D gene is left open where the match is weak. Not all rows give a size; the values are once, few, many and, for expanded clones, a class.

TRBV5-1	NA	NA	TRBJ2-7	CASSLEDNTYEQYF	TGCGCCAGCAGCTTGGAGGACAATACCTACGAGCAGTACTTC
TRBV7-7	NA	TRBD1	TRBJ2-2	CASSRQGASGELFF	TGTGCCAGCAGCCGACAGGGGGCGAGCGGGGAGCTGTTTTTT
TRBV18	NA	NA	TRBJ2-7	CASSPPAGVGYEQYF	TGTGCCAGCTCACCACCGGCAGGGGTGGGTTACGAGCAGTACTTC
TRBV29-1	NA	NA	TRBJ2-7	CSAGGGVRYEQYF	TGCAGCGCTGGAGGAGGCGTCCGCTACGAGCAGTACTTC
TRBV6-1	NA	TRBD1	TRBJ2-6	CATTGVGANVLTF	TGTGCCACAACAGGGGTGGGGGCCAACGTCCTGACTTTC
TRBV27	few	NA	TRBJ2-1	CASSLQGNEQFF	TGTGCCAGCAGTTTACAGGGCAATGAGCAGTTCTTC
TRBV5-4	NA	TRBD2	TRBJ2-5	CASSLGRLAGTQETQYF	TGTGCCAGCAGCTTGGGAAGACTAGCGGGGACTCAAGAGACCCAGTACTTC
TRBV9	NA	NA	TRBJ1-6	CASSVADSSGSYNSPLHF	TGTGCCAGCAGCGTAGCAGATTCTTCAGGATCCTATAATTCACCCCTCCACTTT
TRBV2	NA	TRBD1	TRBJ2-7	CASSEADPGQGVIYEQYF	TGTGCCAGCAGTGAAGCGGACCCGGGACAGGGGGTCATCTACGAGCAGTACTTC
TRBV7-2	NA	TRBD1	TRBJ2-1	CASEQGVEQFF	TGTGCCAGCGAACAGGGGGTAGAGCAGTTCTTC
TRBV29-1	NA	NA	TRBJ2-2	CSVERLVNTGELFF	TGCAGCGTTGAAAGGCTAGTCAACACCGGGGAGCTGTTTTTT
TRBV12-5	NA	NA	TRBJ2-1	CASGFGGALNNEQFF	TGTGCTAGTGGCTTTGGGGGGGCTCTCAACAATGAGCAGTTCTTC
TRBV6-5	NA	NA	TRBJ2-7	CASSYSRGYEQYF	TGTGCCAGCAGTTACTCACGGGGTTACGAGCAGTACTTC
TRBV10-3	NA	NA	TRBJ1-1	CAIRQYMNTEAFF	TGTGCCATCAGACAGTACATGAACACTGAAGCTTTCTTT
TRBV30	once	NA	TRBJ1-2	CAWSRGGGGGYTF	TGTGCCTGGAGTAGGGGCGGGGGTGGAGGCTACACCTTC
TRBV30	few	NA	TRBJ1-2	CAWSMSYGYTF	TGTGCCTGGAGTATGTCATATGGCTACACCTTC
TRBV19	NA	NA	TRBJ2-2	CASRQVTTGELFF	TGTGCCAGCCGACAGGTTACCACCGGGGAGCTGTTTTTT
TRBV19	NA	NA	TRBJ2-3	CASTQGGTDTQYF	TGTGCCAGTACACAGGGCGGCACAGATACGCAGTATTTT
TRBV5-1	NA	TRBD2	TRBJ2-5	CASSLSSGGAGETQYF	TGCGCCAGCAGCTTGAGCAGCGGGGGGGCCGGGGAGACCCAGTACTTC
TRBV6-5	NA	NA	TRBJ1-5	CASSYSFRGNQPQHF	TGTGCCAGCAGTTACTCGTTCAGGGGCAATCAGCCCCAGCATTTT
TRBV6-5	NA	TRBD2	TRBJ2-5	CASSKTSGGQETQYF	TGTGCCAGCAGCAAAACTAGCGGGGGCCAAGAGACCCAGTACTTC
TRBV30	NA	NA	TRBJ1-1	CAWTWGPEAFF	TGTGCCTGGACCTGGGGGCCTGAAGCTTTCTTT
TRBV5-1	few	NA	TRBJ1-5	CASSLGGINQPQHF	TGCGCCAGCAGCTTGGGAGGGATTAATCAGCCCCAGCATTTT
TRBV4-1	NA	TRBD1	TRBJ1-2	CASSQGTGGNYGYTF	TGCGCCAGCAGCCAAGGGACAGGGGGCAACTATGGCTACACCTTC
TRBV7-9	NA	TRBD1	TRBJ1-1	CASSIQGAPNTEAFF	TGTGCCAGCAGCATTCAGGGGGCTCCGAACACTGAAGCTTTCTTT
TRBV29-1	NA	NA	TRBJ1-1	CSVEQGSTEAFF	TGCAGCGTTGAACAGGGGAGCACTGAAGCTTTCTTT
TRBV4-1	few	TRBD1	TRBJ1-6	CASSPPAGGNSPLHF	TGCGCCAGCAGCCCCCCGGCAGGGGGTAATTCACCCCTCCACTTT
TRBV5-8	once	NA	TRBJ2-7	CASSLRGSGRDEQYF	TGTGCCAGCAGCTTGAGGGGTAGCGGCAGGGACGAGCAGTACTTC
TRBV5-6	NA	NA	TRBJ2-3	CASSSLDRITDTQYF	TGTGCCAGCAGCTCTCTAGACAGAATCACAGATACGCAGTATTTT